A single sample gave rise to the 29 T cell receptor beta chains below, sequenced in a study of Ad26.COV2.S vaccination and SARS-CoV-2 variants. Indicated treatment: about 20 received Ad26.COV2.S at low or high dose, single or two shots; several received placebo; per-sample allocation not given. Collection of the samples took place on day 63 after the first injection of vaccine or placebo. The table came from immunoSEQ multiplex PCR; TCRdb's copy has only in-frame clones and leaves some out. The profile shows roughly 350,000 clones, around 87% of them singletons. The sample was peripheral blood, taken in a trial of Ad26.COV2.S vaccine versus placebo. The source is a person aged 18-65 years who received the Ad26.COV2.S COVID-19 vaccine or a placebo.

Only a few counts were recorded for this clone. The rearrangement joins TRBV4-2 to TRBJ1-5; no reliable D call. The length of the CDR3 is 14 residues. V lost 0 bases, J lost 0 bases, and 3 bases lay in between. The germline gives CDR1 LGHNA, CDR2 YNFKEQ. CDR3 amino acids: CASSQDGSNQPQHF. The CDR3 DNA sequence: TGTGCCAGCAGCCAAGACGGTAGCAATCAGCCCCAGCATTTT.

The chain uses TRBV5-4 and TRBJ2-7, with D unresolved. V was shortened by 0 bases and J by 3 bases, with 7 bases between the two germline ends. Germline values: CDR1 SGHNT, CDR2 YYREEE (reference sequence). This CDR3 region has 13 residues. CDR3 amino acids: CASSLVVGYEQYF. CDR3 nucleotides: TGTGCCAGCAGCTTGGTTGTGGGCTACGAGCAGTACTTC.

The chain links TRBV19 to TRBJ1-2; D may be TRBD1 (6 bases). Trimming cost V 3 bases and J 8 bases, with 13 bases left between them. CDR1 is LNHDA and CDR2 is SQIVND in the germline V gene (reference sequence). The CDR3 is made up of 13 amino acids. The CDR3: CASSMSRGYGYTF. CDR3 nucleotides: TGTGCCAGTAGTATGTCCAGGGGATACGGCTACACCTTC.

J is TRBJ1-1 and V is TRBV3-1 (or the pseudogene TRBV3-2); the D is unclear. The CDR3 spans 13 residues. V gave up 2 bases and J gave up 1 base, with 5 bases separating them. Germline CDR1 LGHDT, CDR2 YNNKEL (reference sequence). The CDR3 loop is CASSQLENTEAFF. The CDR3 coding sequence is TGTGCCAGCAGCCAATTGGAGAACACTGAAGCTTTCTTT.

The chain carries TRBV3-1 (or the pseudogene TRBV3-2) and TRBJ2-3, with D possibly being TRBD2 (5 bases). There are 16 residues in the CDR3. The V gene lost 4 bases and the J gene lost 6 bases, with 20 bases spanning the gap. Germline V gene data show CDR1 as LGHDT and CDR2 as YNNKEL (reference sequence). CDR3 bases: TGTGCCAGCAGCCGGCGGACTGTTAGACGGGCGGATACGCAGTATTTT. Translation gives CASSRRTVRRADTQYF.

The chain is built from TRBV6-2 or TRBV6-3 and TRBJ2-5, with a possible D match to TRBD2 (6 bases). The CDR3 has 13 residues. CDR1 and CDR2 from the germline V gene are MNHEY and SVGEGT. Trimming pared 2 bases from V and 10 bases from J, leaving 14 bases between. The CDR3 bases are TGTGCCAGCAGTTACGGAGGGGTAACAGACCAGTACTTC. This sequence encodes CASSYGGVTDQYF.

The chain joins TRBV7-9 to TRBJ1-3; no clear D gene. The V end was cut by 1 base, the J end by 3 bases, with 19 bases between. CDR1 SEHNR and CDR2 FQNEAQ come from the germline V gene (reference sequence). This CDR3 has 18 residues. CDR3 sequence reads: CASSLDPSAGVVGNTIYF. In nucleotides, the CDR3 is TGTGCCAGCAGCTTAGACCCCAGTGCCGGGGTCGTTGGAAACACCATATATTTT.

CDR3 bases: TGTGCCAGCAGTTACCAGGGTTCCGTCTATGGCTACACCTTC. Translation: CASSYQGSVYGYTF. The rearrangement joins TRBV3-1 (or the pseudogene TRBV3-2) to TRBJ1-2, with D tentatively TRBD1 (5 bases). This CDR3 contains 14 residues. Germline V gene data show CDR1 as LGHDT and CDR2 as YNNKEL (reference sequence). V lost 6 bases and J 4 bases, leaving 15 bases between the germline ends.

This sequence joins TRBV10-3 and TRBJ2-1; maybe TRBD2 (5 bases). Germline CDR1 is ENHRY and CDR2 is SYGVKD. Between the trimmed V and J ends, which lost 7 bases and 4 bases, there was a span of 11 bases. The CDR3 length is 13 residues. The CDR3 DNA reads as TGTGCCATCACCGCCCCGGGGTACAATGAGCAGTTCTTC. Its protein product is CAITAPGYNEQFF.

This clone has only one observation. This chain joins TRBV6-5 and TRBJ1-3, with D possibly being TRBD1 (5 bases). From germline, CDR1 is MNHEY and CDR2 SVGAGI. CDR3 length: 15 residues. V was clipped by 5 bases and J by 1 base, with 12 bases between them. This CDR3 reads CASSRDGRSGNTIYF. CDR3 bases: TGTGCCAGCAGTAGGGACGGTAGATCTGGAAACACCATATATTTT.

The chain is built from TRBV9 and TRBJ2-3, with D possibly being TRBD2 (7 bases). Germline V gene lookup returns CDR1 SGDLS and CDR2 YYNGEE. The germline V and J ends were trimmed by 3 bases and 4 bases, with 18 bases remaining between them. The CDR3 is 16 amino acids. CDR3 sequence reads: CASSGQGRAPADTQYF. In nucleotides, the CDR3 is TGTGCCAGCAGCGGGCAGGGGAGGGCTCCGGCAGATACGCAGTATTTT.

The CDR3 DNA reads as TGTGCCAGCAGCGTATTAGGCATGGGCTCCTACAATGAGCAGTTCTTC. Its protein is CASSVLGMGSYNEQFF. The V gene is TRBV7-8, the J gene TRBJ2-1; no definite D call. This CDR3 comprises 16 residues. Germline V lookup: CDR1 SGHVS, CDR2 FQNEAQ. The V end lost 5 bases, the J end lost 0 bases, and 14 bases lay between the germline ends. The full variable domain, completed using reference TRBV7-8 and TRBJ2-1, is GAGVSQSPRYKVAKRGQDVALRCDPISGHVSLFWYQQALGQGPEFLTYFQNEAQLDKSGLPSDRFFAERPEGSVSTLKIQRTQQEDSAVYLCASSVLGMGSYNEQFFGPGTRLTVL.

The chain couples TRBV2 to TRBJ2-1; D not resolved. V shed 4 bases and J shed 0 bases, with 4 bases lying between them. Germline-derived CDR1 and CDR2 are SNHLY and FYNNEI. CDR3 length equals 13 residues. The CDR3 DNA reads as TGTGCCAGCAGTGGCGACTCCTACAATGAGCAGTTCTTC. Residues: CASSGDSYNEQFF. The full variable domain, with the rest looked up from reference TRBV2 and TRBJ2-1, is EPEVTQTPSHQVTQMGQEVILRCVPISNHLYFYWYRQILGQKVEFLVSFYNNEISEKSEIFDDQFSVERPDGSNFTLKIRSTKLEDSAMYFCASSGDSYNEQFFGPGTRLTVL.

The chain recombines TRBV7-9 with TRBJ2-1; D not resolved. Germline V gene lookup returns CDR1 SEHNR and CDR2 FQNEAQ (reference sequence). The CDR3 has 12 amino acids. Trimming removed 1 base from V and 6 bases from J, with 4 bases in between. CDR3 amino acids: CASSLDSNEQFF. CDR3 nucleotides: TGTGCCAGCAGCTTAGACAGCAATGAGCAGTTCTTC.

This chain joins TRBV5-1 and TRBJ1-2; D might be TRBD1 (6 bases). Germline CDR1 reads SGHRS; CDR2 reads YFSETQ. With 4 bases removed from V and 8 bases from J, the gap between germline ends came to 21 bases. This CDR3 spans 15 amino acids. In nucleotides, the CDR3 is TGCGCCAGCAGCCCAGCTACAGGGTCAGGTAGCGGCTACACCTTC. Translating it yields CASSPATGSGSGYTF. Combining the CDR3 with reference TRBV5-1 and TRBJ1-2 gives the whole variable domain KAGVTQTPRYLIKTRGQQVTLSCSPISGHRSVSWYQQTPGQGLQFLFEYFSETQRNKGNFPGRFSGRQFSNSRSEMNVSTLELGDSALYLCASSPATGSGSGYTFGSGTRLTVV.

The chain is built from TRBV29-1 and TRBJ1-2, with D unclear. The CDR3 sequence is 13 residues long. The V gene lost 2 bases and the J gene lost 3 bases, with 10 bases spanning the gap. Per germline, CDR1 SQVTM and CDR2 ANQGSEA. Here the CDR3 DNA reads TGCAGCGTTGAACCACCAGTCTACTATGGCTACACCTTC. Translating it yields CSVEPPVYYGYTF.

V gene TRBV30 combines with J gene TRBJ1-6; D unclear. The germline CDR1 and CDR2 sequences are GTSNPN and SVGIG (reference sequence). Trimming left V 0 bases short and J 6 bases short, with 9 bases between. The CDR3 length is 14 residues. The CDR3, as DNA: TGTGCCTGGAGTGTAGAGGTCGGTAATTCACCCCTCCACTTT. Translating gives CAWSVEVGNSPLHF.

This sequence joins TRBV30 and TRBJ2-2; D is uncertain. The CDR3 covers 11 residues. V was clipped by 2 bases and J by 8 bases, with 6 bases between them. Germline V gives CDR1 GTSNPN, CDR2 SVGIG (reference sequence). The CDR3 spells CAWSNGGELFF. The CDR3 DNA sequence: TGTGCCTGGAGTAACGGAGGGGAGCTGTTTTTT.

The chain links TRBV4-2 to TRBJ2-1; 11 nucleotides align to TRBD2. Germline V gene sequence: CDR1 LGHNA, CDR2 YNFKEQ. This CDR3 spans 19 amino acids. V trimming: 0 bases; J trimming: 1 base; junction bases outside the gene matches: 8. Written as DNA, the CDR3 is TGTGCCAGCAGCCAAGACCCCATGGGACTAGCGGTTTCCTACAATGAGCAGTTCTTC. Protein: CASSQDPMGLAVSYNEQFF.

With regard to this clone: Other DNA sequences from this sample encode an identical CDR3 as well. The rearrangement links TRBV30 to TRBJ1-2; a possible D gene is TRBD1 (5 bases). CDR3 length equals 11 residues. Trimming took 5 bases from V and 5 from J, leaving 9 bases between them. Germline CDR1 GTSNPN, CDR2 SVGIG (reference sequence). CDR3 sequence: CAWDSLYGYTF. The CDR3, as DNA: TGTGCCTGGGACAGCCTATATGGCTACACCTTC.

V and J are TRBV7-3 and TRBJ1-3; D is ambiguous. This CDR3 region has 14 residues. Per germline, CDR1 SGHTA and CDR2 FQGTGA. V was pared by 5 bases and J by 4 bases, with 12 bases between. CDR3 in DNA: TGTGCCAGCAGCGCCCAAAGAGGGGGAAACACCATATATTTT. This codes for CASSAQRGGNTIYF.

The chain has TRBV30 and TRBJ1-1, with D hard to call. CDR3 size: 13 residues. V shed 1 base and J shed 0 bases, with 6 bases lying between them. CDR1 and CDR2 (germline): GTSNPN, SVGIG (reference sequence). The CDR3 region is CAWSARVNTEAFF. In DNA, the CDR3 is TGTGCCTGGAGTGCTCGGGTGAACACTGAAGCTTTCTTT.

The chain links TRBV3-1 (or the pseudogene TRBV3-2) to TRBJ2-7; 11 bases agree with TRBD2. Germline trimming cut 2 bases from V and 2 bases from J; bases unmatched to any gene: 5. CDR3 length: 16 residues. Germline V gene sequence: CDR1 LGHDT, CDR2 YNNKEL (reference sequence). The CDR3 coding sequence is TGTGCCAGCAGCCAAAACTTAGCGGGGGGGCCCTACGAGCAGTACTTC. Its translation: CASSQNLAGGPYEQYF.

The chain combines TRBV19 with TRBJ2-1; TRBD2 matches at 14 bases. This CDR3 has 17 amino acids. Germline V CDR1 and CDR2: LNHDA, SQIVND (reference sequence). Germline trimming cut 5 bases from V and 9 bases from J; bases unmatched to any gene: 12. CDR3 nucleotides: TGTGCCAGTAGTGCTTGGACTAGCGGGGGGCCTCGGAGTGAGCAGTTCTTC. Amino acids: CASSAWTSGGPRSEQFF.

The chain employs TRBV11-2 and TRBJ1-4; TRBD1 agrees at 8 bases. The CDR3 has 14 amino acids. The germline CDR1 and CDR2 sequences are SGHAT and FQNNGV. V shed 5 bases, J shed 8 bases, and the junction held 7 bases outside the gene matches. The CDR3 region is CASSQDRVGEKLFF. For the CDR3, the DNA is TGTGCCAGCAGCCAGGACAGGGTCGGAGAAAAACTGTTTTTT.

The chain recombines TRBV2 with TRBJ1-2; 9 nucleotides align to TRBD1. V shed 6 bases, J shed 0 bases, and the junction held 8 bases outside the gene matches. The germline V gene has CDR1 SNHLY and CDR2 FYNNEI. This CDR3 contains 16 residues. The CDR3 region is CASRGDRVIANYGYTF. CDR3 coding DNA: TGTGCCAGCAGGGGGGACAGGGTAATAGCTAACTATGGCTACACCTTC. Variable domain in full (rest from reference TRBV2 and TRBJ1-2): EPEVTQTPSHQVTQMGQEVILRCVPISNHLYFYWYRQILGQKVEFLVSFYNNEISEKSEIFDDQFSVERPDGSNFTLKIRSTKLEDSAMYFCASRGDRVIANYGYTFGSGTRLTVV.

The CDR3 reads CASSPYTSGNTIYF. In DNA, the CDR3 is TGTGCCAGCAGCCCCTACACCTCTGGAAACACCATATATTTT. This chain connects TRBV27 to TRBJ1-3; D is undetermined. The CDR3 is 14 residues long. With 6 bases removed from V and 0 bases from J, the gap between germline ends came to 9 bases. The germline V gene has CDR1 MNHEY and CDR2 SMNVEV (reference sequence).

The chain is built from TRBV19 and TRBJ2-2; either TRBD1 or TRBD2 may fit D (5 bases each). Germline loops: CDR1 LNHDA, CDR2 SQIVND (reference sequence). The CDR3 is 15 residues long. Trimming removed 4 bases at V and 2 bases at J, with 11 bases between. CDR3 sequence: CASSRGRDNTGELFF. The CDR3 nucleotides read TGTGCCAGTAGTAGGGGTCGGGACAACACCGGGGAGCTGTTTTTT.

The chain has TRBV20-1 and TRBJ2-1; no clear D gene. The germline V gene has CDR1 DFQATT and CDR2 SNEGSKA (reference sequence). The CDR3 has 11 amino acids. V was clipped by 4 bases and J by 9 bases, with 10 bases between them. CDR3 residues: CSATRVGEQFF. The DNA for the CDR3 is TGCAGTGCTACGCGAGTCGGTGAGCAGTTCTTC.